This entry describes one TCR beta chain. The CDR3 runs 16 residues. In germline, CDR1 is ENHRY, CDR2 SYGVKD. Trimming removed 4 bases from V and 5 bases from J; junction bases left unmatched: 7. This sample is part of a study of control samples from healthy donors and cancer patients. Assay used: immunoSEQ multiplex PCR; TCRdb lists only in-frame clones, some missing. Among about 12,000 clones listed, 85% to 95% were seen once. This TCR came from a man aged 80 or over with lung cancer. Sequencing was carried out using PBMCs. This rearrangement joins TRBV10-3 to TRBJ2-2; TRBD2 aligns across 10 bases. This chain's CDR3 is CAISVPGTSVTGELFF. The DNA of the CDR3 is TGTGCCATCAGTGTCCCCGGGACTAGCGTTACCGGGGAGCTGTTTTTT.